This TCR beta chain was identified during a study of response to subunit inactivated influenza vaccine. General study points: Every seasonal influenza vaccination brings in few new T cells, the authors suggested.

This clonotype showed up many times. Its target is not known. TCRdb reanalysed the RT-PCR reads using MiXCR and keeps one entry per CDR3 protein. The table includes about 180,000 distinct CDR3 sequences, approximately 8.7% detected once. This receptor was obtained from a man aged 45-65 years who received an inactivated influenza vaccine. Sequencing was performed on non-naive T cells sorted from PBMCs, taken on the day of vaccination.

The CDR3 nucleotides read TGTGCCAGCGGGTCTCTCAGGAGCTCCTATAATTCACCCCTCCACTTT. Encoded protein: CASGSLRSSYNSPLHF. The V gene is TRBV12-3 or TRBV12-4, the J gene TRBJ1-6; unclear D gene. The CDR3 spans 16 residues. Trimming took 8 bases from V and 0 from J, leaving 14 bases between them.